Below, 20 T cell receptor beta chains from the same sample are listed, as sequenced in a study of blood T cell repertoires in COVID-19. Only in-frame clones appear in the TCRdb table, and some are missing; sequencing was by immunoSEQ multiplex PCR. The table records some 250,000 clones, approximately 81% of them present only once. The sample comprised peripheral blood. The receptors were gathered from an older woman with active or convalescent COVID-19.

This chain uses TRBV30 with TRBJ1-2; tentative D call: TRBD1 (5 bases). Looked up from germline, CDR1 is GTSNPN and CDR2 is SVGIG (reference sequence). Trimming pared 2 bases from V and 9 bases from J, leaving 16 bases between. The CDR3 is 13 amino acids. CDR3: CAWSMAGPGSYTF. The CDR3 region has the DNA TGTGCCTGGAGTATGGCAGGACCAGGGAGCTACACCTTC.

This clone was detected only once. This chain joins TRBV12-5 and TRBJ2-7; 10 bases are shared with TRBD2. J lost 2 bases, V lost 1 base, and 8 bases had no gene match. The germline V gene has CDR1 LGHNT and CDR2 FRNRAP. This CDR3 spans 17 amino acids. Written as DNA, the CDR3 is TGTGCTAGTGGTTTGGACCTATGGACTAGCGGTCCCTACGAGCAGTACTTC. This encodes CASGLDLWTSGPYEQYF.

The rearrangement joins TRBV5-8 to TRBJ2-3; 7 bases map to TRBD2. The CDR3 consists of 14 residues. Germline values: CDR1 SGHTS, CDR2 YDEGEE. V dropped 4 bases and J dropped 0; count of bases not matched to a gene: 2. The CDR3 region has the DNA TGTGCCAGCAGCCCGGGACTAAGCACAGATACGCAGTATTTT. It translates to CASSPGLSTDTQYF.

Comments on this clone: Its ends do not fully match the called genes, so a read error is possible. In DNA form, the CDR3 reads TGCAGCGTTGAATACAAGGGAGCTTATGGCTCCACCTTC. Translating it yields CSVEYKGAYGSTF. V and J are TRBV29-1 and TRBJ1-2; no reliable D call. CDR1 is SQVTM and CDR2 is ANQGSEA in the germline V gene. The CDR3 covers 13 residues.

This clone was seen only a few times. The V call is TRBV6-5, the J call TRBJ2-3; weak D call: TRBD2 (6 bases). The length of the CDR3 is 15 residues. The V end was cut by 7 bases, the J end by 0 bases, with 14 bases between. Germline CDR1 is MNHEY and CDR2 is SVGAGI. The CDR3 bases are TGTGCCAGCATTCCCGGGGACTTGAGCACAGATACGCAGTATTTT. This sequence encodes CASIPGDLSTDTQYF.

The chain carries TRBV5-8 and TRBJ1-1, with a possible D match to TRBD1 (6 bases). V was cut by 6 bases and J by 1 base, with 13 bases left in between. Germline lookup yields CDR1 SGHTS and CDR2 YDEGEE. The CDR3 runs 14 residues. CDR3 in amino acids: CASIPRDTNTEAFF. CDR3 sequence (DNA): TGTGCCAGCATACCCCGGGACACGAACACTGAAGCTTTCTTT.

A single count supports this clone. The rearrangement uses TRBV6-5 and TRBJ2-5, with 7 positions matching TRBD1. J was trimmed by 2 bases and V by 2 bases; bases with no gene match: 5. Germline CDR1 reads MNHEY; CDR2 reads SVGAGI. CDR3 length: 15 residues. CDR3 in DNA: TGTGCCAGCAGTTACGAACAGGGGTTGCAAGAGACCCAGTACTTC. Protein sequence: CASSYEQGLQETQYF.

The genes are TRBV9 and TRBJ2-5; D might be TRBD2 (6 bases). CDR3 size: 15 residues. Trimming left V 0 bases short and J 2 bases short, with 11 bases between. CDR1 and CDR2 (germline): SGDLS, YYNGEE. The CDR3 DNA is TGTGCCAGCAGCGTAGGGGCAGGGAGGCAAGAGACCCAGTACTTC. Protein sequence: CASSVGAGRQETQYF.

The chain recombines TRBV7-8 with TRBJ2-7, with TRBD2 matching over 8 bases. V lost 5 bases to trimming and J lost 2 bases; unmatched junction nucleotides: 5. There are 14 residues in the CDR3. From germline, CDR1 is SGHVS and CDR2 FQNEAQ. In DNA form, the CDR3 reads TGTGCCAGCAGCGTCGGGGGGGGACCCTACGAGCAGTACTTC. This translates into CASSVGGGPYEQYF.

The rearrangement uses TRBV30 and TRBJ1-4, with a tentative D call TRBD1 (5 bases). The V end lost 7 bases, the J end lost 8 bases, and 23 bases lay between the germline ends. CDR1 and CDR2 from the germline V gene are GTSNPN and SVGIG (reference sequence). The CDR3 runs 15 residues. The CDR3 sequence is CALQTAGGAPEKLFF. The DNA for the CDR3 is TGTGCCTTACAAACGGCGGGAGGGGCGCCAGAAAAACTGTTTTTT.

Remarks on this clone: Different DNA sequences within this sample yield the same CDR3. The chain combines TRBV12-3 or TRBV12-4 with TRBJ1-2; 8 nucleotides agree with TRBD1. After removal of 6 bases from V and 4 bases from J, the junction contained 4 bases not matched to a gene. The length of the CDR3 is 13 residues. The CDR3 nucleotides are TGTGCCAGCAGCCGGACAGGGAGCTATGGCTACACCTTC. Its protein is CASSRTGSYGYTF.

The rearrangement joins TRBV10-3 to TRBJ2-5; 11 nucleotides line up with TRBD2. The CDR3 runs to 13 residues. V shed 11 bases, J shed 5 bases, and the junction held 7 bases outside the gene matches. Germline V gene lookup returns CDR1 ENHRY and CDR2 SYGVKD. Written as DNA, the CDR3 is TGTGCCGTTAGCGGGGGGGCCGGGGAGACCCAGTACTTC. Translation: CAVSGGAGETQYF.

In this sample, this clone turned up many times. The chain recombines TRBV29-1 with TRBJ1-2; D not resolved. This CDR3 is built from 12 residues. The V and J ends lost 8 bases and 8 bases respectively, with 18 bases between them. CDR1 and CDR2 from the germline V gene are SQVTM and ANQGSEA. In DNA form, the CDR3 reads TGCAGCTCCCAAACGCCAGGCGCAGGCTACACCTTC. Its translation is CSSQTPGAGYTF.

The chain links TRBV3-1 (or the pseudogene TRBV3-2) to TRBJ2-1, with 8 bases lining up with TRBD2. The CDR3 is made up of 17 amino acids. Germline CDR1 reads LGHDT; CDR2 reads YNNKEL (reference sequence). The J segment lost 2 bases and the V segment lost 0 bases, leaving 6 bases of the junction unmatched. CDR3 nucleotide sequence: TGTGCCAGCAGCCAAGATCGGCGGGGGGCCCCCTACAATGAGCAGTTCTTC. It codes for CASSQDRRGAPYNEQFF.

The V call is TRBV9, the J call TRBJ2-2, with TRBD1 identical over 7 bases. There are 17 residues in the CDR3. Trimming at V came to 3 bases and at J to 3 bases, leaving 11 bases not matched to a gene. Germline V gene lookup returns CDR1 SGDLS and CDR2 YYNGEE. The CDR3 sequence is CASSGPRTGRYTGELFF. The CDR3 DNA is TGTGCCAGCAGCGGCCCCCGGACAGGCCGATACACCGGGGAGCTGTTTTTT.

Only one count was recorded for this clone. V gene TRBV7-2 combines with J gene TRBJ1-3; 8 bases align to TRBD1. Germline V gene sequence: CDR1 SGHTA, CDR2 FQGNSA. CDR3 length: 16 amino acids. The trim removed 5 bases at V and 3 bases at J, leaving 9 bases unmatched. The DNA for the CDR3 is TGTGCCAGCAGCCCCCTCCTAACAGGGGGTGGAAACACCATATATTTT. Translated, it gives CASSPLLTGGGNTIYF.

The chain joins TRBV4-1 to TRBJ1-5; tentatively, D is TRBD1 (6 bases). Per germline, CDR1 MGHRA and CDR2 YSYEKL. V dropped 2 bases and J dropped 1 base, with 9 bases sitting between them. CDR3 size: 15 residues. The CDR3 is CASSQQGLSNQPQHF. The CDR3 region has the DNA TGCGCCAGCAGCCAACAGGGGTTGAGCAATCAGCCCCAGCATTTT.

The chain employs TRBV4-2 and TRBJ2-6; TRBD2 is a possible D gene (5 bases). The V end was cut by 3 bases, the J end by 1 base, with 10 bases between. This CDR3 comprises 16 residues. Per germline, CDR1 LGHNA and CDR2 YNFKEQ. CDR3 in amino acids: CASSQDGNSGANVLTF. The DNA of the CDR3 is TGTGCCAGCAGCCAGGACGGGAATTCTGGGGCCAACGTCCTGACTTTC.

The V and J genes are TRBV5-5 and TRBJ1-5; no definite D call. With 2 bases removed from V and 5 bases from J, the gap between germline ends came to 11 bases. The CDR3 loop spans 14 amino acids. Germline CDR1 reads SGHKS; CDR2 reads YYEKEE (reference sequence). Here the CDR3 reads CASSFGTQDQPQHF. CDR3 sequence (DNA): TGTGCCAGCAGCTTCGGCACGCAGGATCAGCCCCAGCATTTT.

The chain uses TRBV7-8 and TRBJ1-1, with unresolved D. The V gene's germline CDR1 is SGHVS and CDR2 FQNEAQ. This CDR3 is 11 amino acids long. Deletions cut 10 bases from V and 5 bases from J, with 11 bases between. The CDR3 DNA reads TGTGCCACCGCGGTTAGGACTGAAGCTTTCTTT. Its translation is CATAVRTEAFF.